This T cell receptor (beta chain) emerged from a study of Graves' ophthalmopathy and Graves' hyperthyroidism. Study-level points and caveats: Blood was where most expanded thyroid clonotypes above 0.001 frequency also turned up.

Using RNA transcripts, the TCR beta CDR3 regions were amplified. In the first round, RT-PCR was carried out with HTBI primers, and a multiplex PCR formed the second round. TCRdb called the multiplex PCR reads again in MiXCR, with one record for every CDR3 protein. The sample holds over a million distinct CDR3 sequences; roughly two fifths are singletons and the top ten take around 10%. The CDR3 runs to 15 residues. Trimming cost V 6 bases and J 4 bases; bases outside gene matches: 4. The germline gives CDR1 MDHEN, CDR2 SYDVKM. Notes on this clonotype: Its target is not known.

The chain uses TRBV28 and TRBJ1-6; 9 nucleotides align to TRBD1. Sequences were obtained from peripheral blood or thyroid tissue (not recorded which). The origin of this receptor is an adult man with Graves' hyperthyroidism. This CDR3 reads CASRPTGGYNSPLHF. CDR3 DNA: TGTGCCAGCAGGCCGACAGGGGGTTATAATTCACCCCTCCACTTT.